The 9 T cell receptor beta chains given below trace back to one sample, sequenced in a study of control samples from healthy donors and cancer patients. Generated by immunoSEQ multiplex PCR, the TCRdb table keeps only in-frame clones and is missing some. The table includes under 80,000 clones, approximately 94% detected once. Sequencing was done on a sample of blood. Receptors originate from a woman aged 25 to 39 in good health.

The chain carries TRBV19 and TRBJ2-6, with TRBD1 matching 7 bases. Per germline, CDR1 LNHDA and CDR2 SQIVND (reference sequence). V lost 4 bases and J lost 2; bases outside the gene matches: 2. This CDR3 region has 15 residues. The CDR3 bases are TGTGCCAGTAGTACCGGGACAGCTGGGGCCAACGTCCTGACTTTC. This codes for CASSTGTAGANVLTF.

The gene calls are TRBV2 and TRBJ1-2; a possible D gene is TRBD1 (5 bases). The CDR3 runs to 15 residues. The V and J ends lost 1 base and 6 bases respectively, with 15 bases between them. CDR1 is SNHLY and CDR2 is FYNNEI in the germline V gene. The CDR3 sequence is CASSEGGPQIDGYTF. The CDR3 DNA reads TGTGCCAGCAGTGAAGGGGGACCCCAAATAGATGGCTACACCTTC.

The V gene is TRBV30, the J gene TRBJ1-5; 8 nucleotides match TRBD1. Germline V gene sequence: CDR1 GTSNPN, CDR2 SVGIG (reference sequence). The V gene end was trimmed by 5 bases and the J gene end by 6 bases; junction bases not matched to a gene: 9. CDR3 length: 14 amino acids. In DNA, the CDR3 is TGTGCCTGGGACGTTACAGGGGGACTTCAGCCCCAGCATTTT. Translating it yields CAWDVTGGLQPQHF.

This chain connects TRBV4-1 to TRBJ2-1, with TRBD2 identical over 12 bases. Germline lookup yields CDR1 MGHRA and CDR2 YSYEKL. V lost 1 base, J lost 8 bases, and 6 bases stayed unmatched. The CDR3 has 16 amino acids. CDR3 sequence: CASSQVRLAGGHEQFF. DNA of the CDR3: TGCGCCAGCAGCCAAGTTCGGCTAGCGGGGGGGCATGAGCAGTTCTTC.

The CDR3 here is CASSLKGAGEQYV. The CDR3 DNA sequence: TGTGCCAGCAGTTTGAAGGGGGCTGGCGAGCAGTACGTC. This sequence joins TRBV12-3 or TRBV12-4 and TRBJ2-7, with 7 bases matching TRBD1. This CDR3 has 13 residues. The V gene end was trimmed by 3 bases and the J gene end by 6 bases; junction bases not matched to a gene: 5.

J is TRBJ1-5 and V is TRBV4-1; maybe TRBD1 (6 bases). Between the trimmed V and J ends, which lost 4 bases and 6 bases, there was a span of 22 bases. Germline V CDR1 and CDR2: MGHRA, YSYEKL. This CDR3 is 17 amino acids long. The CDR3 DNA follows: TGCGCCAGCAGCCTTTATCCCTCTGCATTGGGGGCTCAGCCCCAGCATTTT. Its translation: CASSLYPSALGAQPQHF.

This chain uses TRBV19 with TRBJ1-5; D ambiguous. Trimming left V 1 base short and J 9 bases short, with 13 bases between. Germline V gene lookup returns CDR1 LNHDA and CDR2 SQIVND (reference sequence). This CDR3 comprises 14 residues. CDR3 amino acids: CASSIVEQSGPQHF. CDR3 coding DNA: TGTGCCAGTAGTATAGTTGAGCAGTCTGGGCCCCAGCATTTT. Looking up the rest from reference TRBV19 and TRBJ1-5 gives the full variable domain: DGGITQSPKYLFRKEGQNVTLSCEQNLNHDAMYWYRQDPGQGLRLIYYSQIVNDFQKGDIAEGYSVSREKKESFPLTVTSAQKNPTAFYLCASSIVEQSGPQHFGDGTRLSIL.

This chain links TRBV28 with TRBJ1-1; D call uncertain. Germline loops: CDR1 MDHEN, CDR2 SYDVKM. The V end was cut by 3 bases, the J end by 2 bases, with 7 bases between. CDR3 length: 13 residues. CDR3 sequence (DNA): TGTGCCAGCAGTTTCCATACCAACACTGAAGCTTTCTTT. It codes for CASSFHTNTEAFF. The full variable domain, rest sourced from reference TRBV28 and TRBJ1-1, is DVKVTQSSRYLVKRTGEKVFLECVQDMDHENMFWYRQDPGLGLRLIYFSYDVKMKEKGDIPEGYSVSREKKERFSLILESASTNQTSMYLCASSFHTNTEAFFGQGTRLTVV.

In regard to this clone: Germline and junction disagree at one end, which may indicate a read error. The chain recombines TRBV7-7 with TRBJ2-3, with 9 bases matching TRBD1. Germline CDR1 and CDR2: SSHAT and FNYEAQ (reference sequence). CDR3 length equals 16 residues. CDR3 DNA sequence: TGTGCTAGCAGCGCTATAGGACAGGGGCACACAGATACGCAGTATTTT. Amino acids: CASSAIGQGHTDTQYF.